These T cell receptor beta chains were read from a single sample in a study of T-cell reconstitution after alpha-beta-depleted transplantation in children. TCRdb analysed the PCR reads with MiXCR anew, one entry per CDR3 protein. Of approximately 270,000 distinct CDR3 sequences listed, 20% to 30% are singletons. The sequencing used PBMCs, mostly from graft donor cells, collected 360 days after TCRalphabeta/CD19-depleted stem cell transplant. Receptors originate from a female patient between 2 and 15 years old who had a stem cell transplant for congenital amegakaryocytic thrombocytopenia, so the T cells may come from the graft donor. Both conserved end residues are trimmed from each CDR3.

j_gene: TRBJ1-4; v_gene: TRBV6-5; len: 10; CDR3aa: ASSSSGEKLF
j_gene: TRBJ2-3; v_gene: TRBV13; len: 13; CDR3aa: ASSMGGQRLDTQY
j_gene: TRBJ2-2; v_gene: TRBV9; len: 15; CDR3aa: ASSGLFSSDSTGELF
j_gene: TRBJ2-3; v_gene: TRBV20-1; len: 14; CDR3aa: SARDWGSGGSDTQY
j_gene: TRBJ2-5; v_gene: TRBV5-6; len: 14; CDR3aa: ASSFFQTSGQETQY
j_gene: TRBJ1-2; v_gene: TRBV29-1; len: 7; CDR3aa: SVESGYT
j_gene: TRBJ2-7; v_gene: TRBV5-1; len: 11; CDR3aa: ASRSQGGYEQY
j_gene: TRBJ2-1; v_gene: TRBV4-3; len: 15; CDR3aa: ASSQEVPASSYNEQF
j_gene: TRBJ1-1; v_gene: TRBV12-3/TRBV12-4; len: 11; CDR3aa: ASNGRGFTEAF
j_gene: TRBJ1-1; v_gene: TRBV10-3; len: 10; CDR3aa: ASQGGNAEAF
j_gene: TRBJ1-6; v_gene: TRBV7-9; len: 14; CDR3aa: ASSLATGPEASPLH
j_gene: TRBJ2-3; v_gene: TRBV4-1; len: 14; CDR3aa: ASSQMGLAATDTQY
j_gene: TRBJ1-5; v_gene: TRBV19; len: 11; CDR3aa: ASSGLVDQPQH
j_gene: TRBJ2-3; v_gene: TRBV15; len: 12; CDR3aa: ATSRGLITDTQY
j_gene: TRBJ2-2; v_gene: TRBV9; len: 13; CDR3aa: ASSLPGSHTPELF
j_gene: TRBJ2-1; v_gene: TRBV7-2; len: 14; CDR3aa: ASSFSGSGITMRQF
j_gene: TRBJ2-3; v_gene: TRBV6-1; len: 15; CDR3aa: ASGASGRALTTDTQY
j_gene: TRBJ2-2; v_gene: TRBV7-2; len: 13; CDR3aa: ASSWTDAISGELF
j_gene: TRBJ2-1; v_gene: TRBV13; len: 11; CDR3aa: ASNPRGRAAVF
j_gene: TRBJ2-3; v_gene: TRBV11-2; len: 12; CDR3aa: ASSLGWGSHTQY
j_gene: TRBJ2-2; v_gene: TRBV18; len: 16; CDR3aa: ASSRDSATILNTGELF
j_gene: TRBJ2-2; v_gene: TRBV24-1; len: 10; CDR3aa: ATSDDAGELF
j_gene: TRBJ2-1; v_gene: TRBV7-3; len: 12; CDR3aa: ASSSGGGDNEQF
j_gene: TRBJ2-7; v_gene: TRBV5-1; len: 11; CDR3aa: ASGDGQFYEQY
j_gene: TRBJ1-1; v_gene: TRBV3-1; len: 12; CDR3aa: ASSPDRGGGRAF
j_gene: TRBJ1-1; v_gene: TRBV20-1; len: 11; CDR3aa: SARESGFTEAF
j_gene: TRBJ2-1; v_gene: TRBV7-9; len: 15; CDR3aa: ASSLPTGISSYNEQF
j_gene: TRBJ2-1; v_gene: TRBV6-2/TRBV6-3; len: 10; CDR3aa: ASSYSPSGQF